Here is one T cell receptor beta chain with its context. Its antigen remains unidentified. Sequencing was performed with immunoSEQ multiplex PCR; in TCRdb, only in-frame clones are kept and a portion is missing. The profile shows under 200,000 clones, 92% of them singletons. The data derive from a study of T cell responses to AZD1222 COVID-19 vaccine. Overall study: Analysis merged second doses at about 4 or about 12 weeks. General study findings and limits: It was only a handful of AZD1222 recipients who were seropositive at baseline.

The CDR3 sequence is 10 residues long. CDR1 and CDR2 from the germline V gene are SGHRS and YFSETQ. V was cut by 4 bases and J by 8 bases, with 6 bases left in between. The TCR originated in an adult in good health. Source: peripheral blood, taken on day 0 of AZD1222 vaccination. The rearrangement joins TRBV5-1 to TRBJ1-2; weak D call: TRBD1 (5 bases). CDR3 region: CASSRDGYTF. The CDR3 coding sequence is TGCGCCAGCAGCAGGGACGGCTACACCTTC.